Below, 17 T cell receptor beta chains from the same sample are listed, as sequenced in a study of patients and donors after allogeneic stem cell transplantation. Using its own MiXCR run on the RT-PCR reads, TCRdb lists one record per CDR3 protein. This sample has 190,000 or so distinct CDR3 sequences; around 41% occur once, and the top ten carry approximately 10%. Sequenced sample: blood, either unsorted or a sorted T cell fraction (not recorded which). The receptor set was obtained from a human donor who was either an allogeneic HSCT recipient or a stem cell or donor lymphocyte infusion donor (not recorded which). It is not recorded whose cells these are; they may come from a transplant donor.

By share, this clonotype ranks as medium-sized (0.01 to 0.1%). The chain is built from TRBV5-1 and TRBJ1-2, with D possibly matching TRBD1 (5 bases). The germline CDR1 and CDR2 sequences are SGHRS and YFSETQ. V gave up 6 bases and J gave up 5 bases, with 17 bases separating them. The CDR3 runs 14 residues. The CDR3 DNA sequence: TGCGCCAGCAAGGGCGACAGCTCTATTTATGGCTACACCTTC. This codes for CASKGDSSIYGYTF.

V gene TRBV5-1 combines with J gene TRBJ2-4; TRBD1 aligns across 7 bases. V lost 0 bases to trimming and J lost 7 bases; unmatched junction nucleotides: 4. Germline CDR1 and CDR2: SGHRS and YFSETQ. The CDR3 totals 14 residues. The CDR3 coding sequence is TGCGCCAGCAGCTTGGAGGGGGCTAGGAACATTCAGTACTTC. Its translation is CASSLEGARNIQYF.

CDR3 protein: CATSENPTGGYTF. DNA of the CDR3: TGTGCCACCAGTGAGAATCCCACAGGCGGCTACACCTTC. V is TRBV24-1 and J is TRBJ1-2, with a tentative D call TRBD1 (5 bases). The germline CDR1 and CDR2 sequences are KGHDR and SFDVKD. V lost 4 bases, J lost 8 bases, and 13 bases lay in between. The CDR3 has 13 residues.

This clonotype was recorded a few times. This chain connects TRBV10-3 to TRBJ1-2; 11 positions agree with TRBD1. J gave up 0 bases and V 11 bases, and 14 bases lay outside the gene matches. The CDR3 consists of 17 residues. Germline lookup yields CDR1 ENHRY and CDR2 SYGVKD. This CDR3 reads CASTAWDRGSTNYGYTF. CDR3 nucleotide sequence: TGTGCCTCCACGGCCTGGGACAGGGGGTCCACTAACTATGGCTACACCTTC.

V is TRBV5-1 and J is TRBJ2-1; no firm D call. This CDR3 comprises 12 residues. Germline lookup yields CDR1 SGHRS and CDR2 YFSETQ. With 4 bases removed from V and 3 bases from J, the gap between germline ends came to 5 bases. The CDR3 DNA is TGCGCCAGCAGCCCAGACTACAATGAGCAGTTCTTC. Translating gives CASSPDYNEQFF. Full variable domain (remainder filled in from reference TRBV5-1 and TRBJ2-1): KAGVTQTPRYLIKTRGQQVTLSCSPISGHRSVSWYQQTPGQGLQFLFEYFSETQRNKGNFPGRFSGRQFSNSRSEMNVSTLELGDSALYLCASSPDYNEQFFGPGTRLTVL.

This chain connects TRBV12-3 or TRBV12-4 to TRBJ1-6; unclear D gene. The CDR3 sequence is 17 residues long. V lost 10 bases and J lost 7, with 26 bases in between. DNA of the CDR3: TGTGCCATCTCTTACCGGAGGGCAGGAGGGTCGAATTCACCCCTCCACTTT. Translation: CAISYRRAGGSNSPLHF.

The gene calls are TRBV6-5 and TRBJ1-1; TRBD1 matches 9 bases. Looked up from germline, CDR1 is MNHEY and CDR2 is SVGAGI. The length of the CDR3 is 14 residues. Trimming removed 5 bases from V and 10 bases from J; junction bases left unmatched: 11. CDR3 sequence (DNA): TGTGCCAGCAGTAGGGGGACAGGGCCGGGAGGAGCTTTCTTT. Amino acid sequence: CASSRGTGPGGAFF.

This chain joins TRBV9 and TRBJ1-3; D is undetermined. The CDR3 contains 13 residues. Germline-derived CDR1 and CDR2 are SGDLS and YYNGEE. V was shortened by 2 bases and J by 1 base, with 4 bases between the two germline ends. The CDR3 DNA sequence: TGTGCCAGCAGCGTTGGGTCTGGAAACACCATATATTTT. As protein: CASSVGSGNTIYF.

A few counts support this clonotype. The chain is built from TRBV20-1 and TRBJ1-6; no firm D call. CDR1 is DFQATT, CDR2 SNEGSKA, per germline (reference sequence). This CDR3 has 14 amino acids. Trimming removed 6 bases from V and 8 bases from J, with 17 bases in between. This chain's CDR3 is CSAPSLTEDSPLHF. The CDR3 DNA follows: TGCAGTGCCCCTTCTCTAACGGAAGATTCACCCCTCCACTTT.

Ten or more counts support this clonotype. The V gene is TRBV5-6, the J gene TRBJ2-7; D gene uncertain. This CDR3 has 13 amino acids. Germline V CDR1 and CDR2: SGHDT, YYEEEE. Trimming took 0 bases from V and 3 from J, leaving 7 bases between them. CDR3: CASSLDGFYEQYF. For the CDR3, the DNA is TGTGCCAGCAGCTTGGATGGATTCTACGAGCAGTACTTC.

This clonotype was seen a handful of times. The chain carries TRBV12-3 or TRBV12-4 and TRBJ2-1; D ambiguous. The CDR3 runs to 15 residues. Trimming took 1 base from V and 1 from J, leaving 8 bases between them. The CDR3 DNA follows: TGTGCCAGCAGTTTAGGACGGCCGTCCTACAATGAGCAGTTCTTC. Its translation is CASSLGRPSYNEQFF.

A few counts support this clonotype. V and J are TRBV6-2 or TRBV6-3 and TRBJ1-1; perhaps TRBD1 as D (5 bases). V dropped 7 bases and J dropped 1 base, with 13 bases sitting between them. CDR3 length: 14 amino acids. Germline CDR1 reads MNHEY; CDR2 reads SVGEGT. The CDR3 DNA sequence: TGTGCCAGCACTACCGGGACCGCGAACACTGAAGCTTTCTTT. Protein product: CASTTGTANTEAFF.

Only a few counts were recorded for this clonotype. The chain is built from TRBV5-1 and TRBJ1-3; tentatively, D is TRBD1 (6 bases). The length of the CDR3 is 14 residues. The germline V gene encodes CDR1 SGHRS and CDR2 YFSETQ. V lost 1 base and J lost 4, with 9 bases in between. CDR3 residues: CASSLLQGGNTIYF. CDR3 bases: TGCGCCAGCAGCTTGTTACAGGGCGGAAACACCATATATTTT.

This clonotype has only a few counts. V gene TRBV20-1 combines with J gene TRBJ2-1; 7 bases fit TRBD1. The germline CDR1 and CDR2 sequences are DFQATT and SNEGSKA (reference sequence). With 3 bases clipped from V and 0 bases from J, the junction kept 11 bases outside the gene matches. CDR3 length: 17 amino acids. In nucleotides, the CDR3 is TGCAGTGCTAGGCGAGACAGGGAAGGGAGCTCCTACAATGAGCAGTTCTTC. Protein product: CSARRDREGSSYNEQFF.

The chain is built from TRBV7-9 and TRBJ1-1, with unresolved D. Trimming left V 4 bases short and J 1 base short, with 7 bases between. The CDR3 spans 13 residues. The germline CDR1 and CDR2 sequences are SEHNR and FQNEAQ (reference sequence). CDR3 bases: TGTGCCAGCAGCTCCCACCAGAACACTGAAGCTTTCTTT. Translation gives CASSSHQNTEAFF. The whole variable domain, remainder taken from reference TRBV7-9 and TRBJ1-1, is DTGVSQNPRHKITKRGQNVTFRCDPISEHNRLYWYRQTLGQGPEFLTYFQNEAQLEKSRLLSDRFSAERPKGSFSTLEIQRTEQGDSAMYLCASSSHQNTEAFFGQGTRLTVV.

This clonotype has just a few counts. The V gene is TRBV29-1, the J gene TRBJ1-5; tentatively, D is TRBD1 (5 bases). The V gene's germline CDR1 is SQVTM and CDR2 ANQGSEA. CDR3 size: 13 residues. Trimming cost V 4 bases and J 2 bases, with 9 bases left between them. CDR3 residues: CSVVVGGNQPQHF. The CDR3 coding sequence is TGCAGCGTTGTAGTAGGGGGCAATCAGCCCCAGCATTTT.

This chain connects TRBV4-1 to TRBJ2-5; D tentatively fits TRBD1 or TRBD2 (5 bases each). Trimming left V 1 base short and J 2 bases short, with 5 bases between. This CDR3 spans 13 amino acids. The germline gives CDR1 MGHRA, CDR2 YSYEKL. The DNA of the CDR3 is TGCGCCAGCAGCCAAGGGGGGCAAGAGACCCAGTACTTC. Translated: CASSQGGQETQYF.